The clone carrying this T cell receptor (beta chain) was counted between two and nine times. There are 13 residues in the CDR3. V was shortened by 4 bases and J by 4 bases, with 10 bases between the two germline ends. In the original analysis: Counts of nucleated cells, estimated from reference gene primer amplification, were obtained. The protocol was immunoSEQ multiplex PCR, while the TCRdb copy is restricted to in-frame clones and leaves out a portion. The V and J calls and clone size are taken from that table; D and trimming were inferred from the DNA. The sample gives about 50,000 clones, 75% to 90% of which show up once; around 12% is in the top ten. These data are taken from a study of blood T cell repertoires in COVID-19. Overall study: From the United States, Italy and Spain came samples of acute and convalescent COVID-19. PBMCs, B-cell-depleted T cells, or T cells provided the cDNA or gDNA that made up the material.

Material: peripheral blood. This clonotype was sampled from a human donor in a cohort sampled during active COVID-19. The J gene is TRBJ1-2, the V gene TRBV12-3 or TRBV12-4; D is possibly TRBD1 (5 bases). The CDR3 DNA is TGTGCCAGCAGTTCCACAGGTGGCTATGGCTACACCTTC. Translated: CASSSTGGYGYTF.